This TCR beta chain was retrieved from a study of blood T cell repertoires in COVID-19. At the level of the study: There were acute and convalescent COVID-19 samples, and they came from the United States, Italy and Spain. Sources were T cells, B-cell-depleted T cells, or PBMCs; the material itself was cDNA or gDNA.

Assay used: immunoSEQ multiplex PCR; TCRdb lists only in-frame clones, some missing. The data contain 150,000 to 200,000 clones, about 90% of them seen just once; the ten biggest clones take up about 0.81%. The germline CDR1 and CDR2 sequences are ENHRY and SYGVKD. The J segment lost 3 bases and the V segment lost 10 bases, leaving 10 bases of the junction unmatched. This CDR3 contains 14 residues. This clonotype originated in a woman aged 70 to 79 with acute or convalescent COVID-19. The sequenced sample was peripheral blood. The genes are TRBV10-3 and TRBJ2-7, with 9 bases aligning to TRBD2. The DNA of the CDR3 is TGTGCCACCCAAGCCCTAGCGGGGAACTACGAGCAGTACTTC. This codes for CATQALAGNYEQYF.